Below, one TCR beta chain is given with its context. This clonotype was seen repeatedly, ten times or more. Its specific antigen is unknown. Qualities for individual bases were not recorded, and no much larger clone is one base off. Data came from an Illumina HiSeq 2000. TCR beta chain libraries were generated through multiplex PCR amplification. High-throughput sequencing was used to analyze the amplified TCR beta chain products. TCRdb passed the public sequencing reads through fastp at Q25 and MiXCR, retaining productive beta sequences. A single entry per CDR3 protein holds the most common genes and DNA from its merged rows. The sample table lists approximately 140,000 distinct CDR3 sequences, over 25% of them with a count of one. The top ten clones comprise roughly 2.3% of the sample. The V and J ends are trimmed by 0 bases and 2 bases, leaving 11 bases between them. Per the germline V gene (reference sequence), LNHNV is the CDR1 and YYDKDF is the CDR2. The CDR3 numbers 15 residues from cysteine through phenylalanine. Of the read, only the CDR3 DNA is kept; its 45 bases are in frame from base 1.

This entry belongs to a study of breast tumors, draining lymph nodes, adjacent tissues listed by TCRdb under 2016. Describing the broader study: In breast cancer patients, the study compared the TCR beta repertoires of tumor, adjacent nontumor tissue and axillary lymph nodes. In human breast cancer, the study set out to evaluate how tumor, surrounding tissue and draining lymph node repertoires relate to one another and whether T cells may move between these sites. The investigation overall reported the following: The data were judged consistent with most tumor T cells deriving from the lymph node and then expanding within tumor tissue. T-cell repertoire diversity in tumors was found to be lower than in lymph nodes but higher than in nontumor tissue, and preferential V and J gene usage was observed. Rather than being directly demonstrated, the conclusion that tumor T cells originate in lymph nodes was presented as consistent with a hypothesis. In luminal-like breast cancer, tumor and nontumor tissue repertoires resembled each other significantly more than in basal-like breast cancer.

Lymph node samples were obtained from the axillary draining lymph nodes of breast cancer patients. This receptor was taken from a female donor with breast cancer. Some clones in this sample may be carry-over from other donors' samples. The sequenced sample was axillary lymph node tissue. The sequence is built from TRBV15 and TRBJ2-7, with no confidently assigned D gene. The CDR3 has the sequence CATSRDGGSTYEQYF. The nucleotides are TGTGCCACCAGCAGAGATGGCGGTTCCACCTACGAGCAGTACTTC. Where the CDR3 stops, the reference TRBV15 and TRBJ2-7 genes take over; the full variable domain is DAMVIQNPRYQVTQFGKPVTLSCSQTLNHNVMYWYQQKSSQAPKLLFHYYDKDFNNEADTPDNFQSRRPNTSFCFLDIRSPGLGDTAMYLCATSRDGGSTYEQYFGPGTRLTVT.